This T cell receptor (beta chain) was captured in a study of blood T cell repertoires in COVID-19. Looking at the study overall: T cells, B-cell-depleted T cells, or PBMCs supplied cDNA or gDNA.

The CDR3 contains 19 residues. V was clipped by 2 bases and J by 1 base; unmatched bases: 16. Germline V CDR1 and CDR2: LGHDT, YNNKEL (reference sequence). Original methodology: It was from reference gene primer amplification that nucleated cell counts were estimated. Data came from immunoSEQ multiplex PCR; TCRdb stores just in-frame clones and leaves some out. That table supplies the V and J calls and clone size; D and trimming were determined from the DNA. The sample consists of some 210,000 clones, around 83% of them appearing once. This sequence originates from a middle-aged man with active or convalescent COVID-19. The sequencing sample was made of peripheral blood. The genes are TRBV3-1 (or the pseudogene TRBV3-2) and TRBJ2-5, with 7 bases lining up with TRBD2. This chain's CDR3 is CASSQPEGAGQYIQETQYF. The DNA for the CDR3 is TGTGCCAGCAGCCAACCTGAGGGAGCGGGGCAATACATCCAAGAGACCCAGTACTTC.